This record looks at one T cell receptor beta chain sequence and its context. The CDR3 covers 15 residues. Germline V gene lookup returns CDR1 SGHTA and CDR2 FQGNSA. Trimming cost V 5 bases and J 0 bases, with 14 bases left between them. The entry originates in a study of blood T cell repertoires in COVID-19. Study at large: Sources were T cells, B-cell-depleted T cells, or PBMCs; the material itself was cDNA or gDNA.

The method was immunoSEQ multiplex PCR; TCRdb's version includes in-frame clones alone and lacks a portion of them. The sample holds approximately 170,000 clones; about 86% are singletons and the top ten take over 7.5%. The source is a man in his fifties with active or convalescent COVID-19. Sequencing was performed on peripheral blood. The chain joins TRBV7-2 to TRBJ2-7; D not resolved. In nucleotides, the CDR3 is TGTGCCAGCAGCCGCGCCCTGATGAGCTCCTACGAGCAGTACTTC. Translation: CASSRALMSSYEQYF.